This T cell receptor (beta chain) came from a study of T cells expressing NK-cell markers. Overall study results and limits: Dominant NKG2C+ clonotypes accounted for about 1.0-7.0% of CD8+ T cells in roughly 6 donors.

Following a re-call of the 5' RACE reads, TCRdb has one entry per CDR3 protein and lacks DNA. Its table lists under 200,000 distinct CDR3 sequences. Notes on this clonotype: Its antigen remains unknown.

The sample was blood T cells: a sorted CD56 or NKG2C T cell subset, CD4+ or CD8+ T cells, or bulk PBMC T cells (not recorded which). The sequence derives from a woman between 18 and 75 years old in good health.

The CDR3 region is CASSQSGTSGRTGELFF. V and J are TRBV4-1 and TRBJ2-2; checking the TCRdb D call of TRBD2 is not possible without DNA. Germline values: CDR1 MGHRA, CDR2 YSYEKL. The CDR3 is made up of 17 amino acids.